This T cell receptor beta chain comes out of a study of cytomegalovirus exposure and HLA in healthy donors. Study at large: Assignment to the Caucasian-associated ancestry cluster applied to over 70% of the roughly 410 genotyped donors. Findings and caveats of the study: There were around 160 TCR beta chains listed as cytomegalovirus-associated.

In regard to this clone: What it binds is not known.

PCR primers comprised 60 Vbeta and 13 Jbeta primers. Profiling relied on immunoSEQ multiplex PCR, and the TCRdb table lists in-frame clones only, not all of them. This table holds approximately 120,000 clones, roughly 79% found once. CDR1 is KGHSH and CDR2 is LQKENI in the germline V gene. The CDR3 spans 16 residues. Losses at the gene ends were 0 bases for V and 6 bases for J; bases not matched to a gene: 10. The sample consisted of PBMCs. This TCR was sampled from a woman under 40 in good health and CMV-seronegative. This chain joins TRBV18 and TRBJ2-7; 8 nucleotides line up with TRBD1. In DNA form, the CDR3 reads TGTGCCAGCTCACCACCCCAGGGACGGACAGGGAGCGAGCAGTACTTC. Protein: CASSPPQGRTGSEQYF.